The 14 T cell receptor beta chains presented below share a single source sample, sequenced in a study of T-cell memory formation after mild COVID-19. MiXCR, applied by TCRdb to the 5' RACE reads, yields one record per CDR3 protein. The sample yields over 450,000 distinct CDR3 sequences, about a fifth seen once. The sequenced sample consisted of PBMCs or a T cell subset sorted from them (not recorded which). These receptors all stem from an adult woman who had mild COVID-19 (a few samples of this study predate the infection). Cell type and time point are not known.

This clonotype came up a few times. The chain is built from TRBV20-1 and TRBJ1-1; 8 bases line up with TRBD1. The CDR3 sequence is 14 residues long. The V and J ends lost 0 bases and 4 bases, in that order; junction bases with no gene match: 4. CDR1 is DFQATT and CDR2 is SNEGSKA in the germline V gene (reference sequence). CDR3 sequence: CSARDPRGRTEAFF. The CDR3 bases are TGCAGTGCTAGAGATCCCAGGGGGCGCACTGAAGCTTTCTTT.

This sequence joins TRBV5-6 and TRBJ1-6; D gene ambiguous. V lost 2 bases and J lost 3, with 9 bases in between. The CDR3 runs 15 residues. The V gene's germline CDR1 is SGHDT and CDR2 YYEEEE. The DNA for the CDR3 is TGTGCCAGCAGCTTCTCGGCAGGCTATAATTCACCCCTCCACTTT. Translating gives CASSFSAGYNSPLHF.

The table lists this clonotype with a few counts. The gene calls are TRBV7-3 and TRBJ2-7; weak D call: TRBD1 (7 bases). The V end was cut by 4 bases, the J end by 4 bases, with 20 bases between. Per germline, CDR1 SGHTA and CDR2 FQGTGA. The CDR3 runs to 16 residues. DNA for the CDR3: TGTGCCAGCAGCTCAAATCCCTCGACAGGGAGGTACGAGCAGTACTTC. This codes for CASSSNPSTGRYEQYF.

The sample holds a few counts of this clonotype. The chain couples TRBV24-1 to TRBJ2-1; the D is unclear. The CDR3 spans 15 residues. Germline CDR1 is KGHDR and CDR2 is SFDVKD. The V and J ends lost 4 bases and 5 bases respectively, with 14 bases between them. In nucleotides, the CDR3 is TGTGCCACCAGTGAAGCAGGCCTGTACGACAATGAGCAGTTCTTC. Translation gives CATSEAGLYDNEQFF.

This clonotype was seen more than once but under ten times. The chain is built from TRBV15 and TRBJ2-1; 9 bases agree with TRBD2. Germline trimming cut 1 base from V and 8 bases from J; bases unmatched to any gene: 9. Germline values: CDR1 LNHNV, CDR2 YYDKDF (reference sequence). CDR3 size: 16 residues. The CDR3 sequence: CATSRVFSGGGDEQFF. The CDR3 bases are TGTGCCACCAGCAGAGTCTTTAGCGGGGGAGGCGATGAGCAGTTCTTC.

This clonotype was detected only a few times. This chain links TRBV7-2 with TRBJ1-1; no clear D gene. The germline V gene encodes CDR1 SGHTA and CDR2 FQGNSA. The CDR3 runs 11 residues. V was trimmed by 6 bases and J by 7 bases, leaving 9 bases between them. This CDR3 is CASSEVDEAFF. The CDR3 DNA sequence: TGTGCCAGCAGTGAAGTCGATGAAGCTTTCTTT.

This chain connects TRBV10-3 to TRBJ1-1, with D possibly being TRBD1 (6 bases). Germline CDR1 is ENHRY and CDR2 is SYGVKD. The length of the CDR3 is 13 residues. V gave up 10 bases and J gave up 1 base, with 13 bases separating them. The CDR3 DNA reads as TGTGCCACCCGCGGGACACCGAACACTGAAGCTTTCTTT. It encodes CATRGTPNTEAFF.

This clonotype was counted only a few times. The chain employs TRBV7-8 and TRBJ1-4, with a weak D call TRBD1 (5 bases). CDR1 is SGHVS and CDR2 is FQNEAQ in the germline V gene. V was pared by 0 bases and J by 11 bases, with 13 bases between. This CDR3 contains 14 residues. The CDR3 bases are TGTGCCAGCAGCTTAGCGGGGAAGGGGCAGAAACTGTTTTTT. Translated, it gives CASSLAGKGQKLFF.

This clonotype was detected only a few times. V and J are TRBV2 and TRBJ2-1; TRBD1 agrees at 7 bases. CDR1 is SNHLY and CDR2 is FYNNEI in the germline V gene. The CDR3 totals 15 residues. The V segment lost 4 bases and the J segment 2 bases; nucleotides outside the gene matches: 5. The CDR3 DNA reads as TGTGCCAGCAGTGGGGAGAGGGGGCCCTACAATGAGCAGTTCTTC. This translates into CASSGERGPYNEQFF.

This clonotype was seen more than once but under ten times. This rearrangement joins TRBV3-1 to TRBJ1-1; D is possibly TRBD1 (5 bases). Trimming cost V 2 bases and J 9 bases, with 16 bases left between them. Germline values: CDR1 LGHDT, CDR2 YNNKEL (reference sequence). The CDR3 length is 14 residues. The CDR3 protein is CASSQLTGPGKAFF. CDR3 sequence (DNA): TGTGCCAGCAGCCAACTAACAGGTCCGGGAAAAGCTTTCTTT.

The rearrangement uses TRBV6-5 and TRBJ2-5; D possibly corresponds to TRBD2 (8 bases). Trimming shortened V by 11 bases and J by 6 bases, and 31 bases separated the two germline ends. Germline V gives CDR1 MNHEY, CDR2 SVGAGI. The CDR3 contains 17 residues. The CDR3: CAGTSGGGRGKLQTQYF. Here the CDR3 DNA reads TGTGCCGGGACGAGCGGGGGCGGCAGGGGGAAACTACAGACCCAGTACTTC.

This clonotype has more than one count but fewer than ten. The chain's CDR3 is CASSLEGGTGSWQTQYF. In DNA, the CDR3 is TGTGCCAGCAGCTTAGAGGGAGGGACAGGGTCTTGGCAGACCCAGTACTTC. The J gene is TRBJ2-5, the V gene TRBV11-2, with 9 bases fitting TRBD1. Germline V gene lookup returns CDR1 SGHAT and CDR2 FQNNGV. The CDR3 has 17 amino acids. With 0 bases clipped from V and 6 bases from J, the junction kept 11 bases outside the gene matches.

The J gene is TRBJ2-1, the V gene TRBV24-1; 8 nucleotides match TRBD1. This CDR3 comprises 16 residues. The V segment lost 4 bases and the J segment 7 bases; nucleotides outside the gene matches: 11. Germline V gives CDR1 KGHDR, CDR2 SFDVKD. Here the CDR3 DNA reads TGTGCCACCAGTGACCCAGGGGGCCGTCCGTGGAATGAGCAGTTCTTC. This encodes CATSDPGGRPWNEQFF.

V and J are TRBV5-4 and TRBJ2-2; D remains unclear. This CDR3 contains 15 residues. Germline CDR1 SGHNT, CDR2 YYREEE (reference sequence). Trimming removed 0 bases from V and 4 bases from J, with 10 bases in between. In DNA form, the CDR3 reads TGTGCCAGCAGCTTGGCCGAGGTTGCCACCGGGGAGCTGTTTTTT. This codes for CASSLAEVATGELFF.